This T cell receptor beta chain is from a study of beta chain features in type 1 diabetes. Details on this clone: The antigen is not known.

V was clipped by 6 bases and J by 3 bases, with 14 bases between them. The germline CDR1 and CDR2 sequences are SNHLY and FYNNEI. The CDR3 length is 14 residues. All of the isolated RNA was reverse transcribed, so expressed TCRB transcripts were sequenced. Assay used: immunoSEQ multiplex PCR; TCRdb lists only in-frame clones, some missing. Here the sample spans fewer than 250,000 clones, about 71% being singletons. Whole-study findings and limits: Sampled from patients, naive, central memory and Treg TCRB repertoires appeared more similar than those sampled from healthy donors. The study found fewer insertions and more deletions at VDJ junctions in type 1 diabetes patients.

This receptor was identified in a young man in good health. V and J are TRBV2 and TRBJ2-5; D ambiguous. The sample comprised naive CD4+ T cells from blood. The CDR3 protein is CASRGGAGEETQYF. Here the CDR3 DNA reads TGTGCCAGCAGGGGCGGCGCAGGAGAAGAGACCCAGTACTTC.